This T cell receptor beta chain was sequenced during a study of shared clonotypes between healthy human individuals. 200 ng DNA, 30,000 or so T cell genomes, went into each sorted-subset replicate PCR. Only in-frame clones appear in the TCRdb table, and some are missing; sequencing was by immunoSEQ multiplex PCR. The sample has about 520,000 clones; roughly 95% are singletons. Study-level points and caveats: Larger estimated richness was generally seen in naive subsets than in memory subsets. About 4.5% of naive CD4 clonotypes were common to a handful of donors.

With regard to this clone: Its target is not known.

This CDR3 is built from 12 residues. Trimming shortened V by 4 bases and J by 7 bases, and 10 bases separated the two germline ends. CDR1 MNHEY and CDR2 SMNVEV come from the germline V gene (reference sequence). All the donors were Caucasian adults who lived in Nashville, Tennessee. The sample was naive CD4+ T cells sorted from blood. The subset: CD45RA+ positively selected. The receptor was isolated from a woman aged 25 to 45 in good health. The V and J genes are TRBV27 and TRBJ1-1, with D possibly matching TRBD1 (5 bases). In nucleotides, the CDR3 is TGTGCCAGCAGTTCGTACAGGAGTGAAGCTTTCTTT. It specifies CASSSYRSEAFF.